Presented here are 7 T cell receptor beta chains from one specimen sequenced in a study of cytomegalovirus exposure and HLA in healthy donors. The PCR ran on 60 Vbeta and 13 Jbeta primers. Repertoires were generated with immunoSEQ multiplex PCR, while TCRdb's copy carries only in-frame clones and drops some. The repertoire holds about 180,000 clones, with around 80% as singletons. Sequencing was performed on PBMCs. These receptors were obtained from a girl aged 5 to 17 in good health and CMV-seropositive.

The rearrangement uses TRBV27 and TRBJ2-5; D gene ambiguous. This CDR3 is 15 amino acids long. The V end lost 1 base, the J end lost 3 bases, and 12 bases lay between the germline ends. Germline lookup yields CDR1 MNHEY and CDR2 SMNVEV (reference sequence). This CDR3 reads CASSLLGREEETQYF. The DNA for the CDR3 is TGTGCCAGCAGTTTATTAGGCCGAGAGGAAGAGACCCAGTACTTC.

This chain joins TRBV7-9 and TRBJ2-3; 8 bases line up with TRBD2. J lost 1 base, V lost 8 bases, and 5 bases had no gene match. Germline V gene lookup returns CDR1 SEHNR and CDR2 FQNEAQ (reference sequence). The CDR3 length is 14 residues. The CDR3, as DNA: TGTGCCAGCTTCCGAGCGGGAGGCACAGATACGCAGTATTTT. It yields the protein CASFRAGGTDTQYF.

This clone was recorded once. The chain joins TRBV30 to TRBJ2-2; 11 bases match TRBD2. Per the germline V gene, CDR1 is GTSNPN and CDR2 is SVGIG (reference sequence). The V segment lost 2 bases and the J segment 4 bases; nucleotides outside the gene matches: 6. The CDR3 length is 16 residues. CDR3 sequence: CAWSSGLAASTGELFF. The DNA for the CDR3 is TGTGCCTGGAGTTCGGGACTAGCGGCCAGCACCGGGGAGCTGTTTTTT. Full variable domain (remainder filled in from reference TRBV30 and TRBJ2-2): SQTIHQWPATLVQPVGSPLSLECTVEGTSNPNLYWYRQAAGRGLQLLFYSVGIGQISSEVPQNLSASRPQDRQFILSSKKLLLSDSGFYLCAWSSGLAASTGELFFGEGSRLTVL.

J is TRBJ2-1 and V is TRBV5-1; D perhaps matches TRBD2 (6 bases). This CDR3 has 16 residues. The V end lost 0 bases, the J end lost 4 bases, and 14 bases lay between the germline ends. The germline CDR1 and CDR2 sequences are SGHRS and YFSETQ. The CDR3 sequence: CASSLAGRESYNEQFF. DNA for the CDR3: TGCGCCAGCAGCTTGGCCGGGCGGGAATCATACAATGAGCAGTTCTTC.

The chain is built from TRBV7-9 and TRBJ2-3, with D perhaps matching TRBD2 (6 bases). The V end was cut by 5 bases, the J end by 6 bases, with 15 bases between. In germline, CDR1 is SEHNR, CDR2 FQNEAQ (reference sequence). The length of the CDR3 is 14 residues. The CDR3 region is CASSPVGSRDTQYF. CDR3 bases: TGTGCCAGCAGCCCAGTCGGGAGTAGGGATACGCAGTATTTT.

The chain couples TRBV15 to TRBJ2-7; 9 positions agree with TRBD1. The CDR3 is 14 residues long. The V segment lost 5 bases and the J segment 6 bases; nucleotides outside the gene matches: 8. Germline V CDR1 and CDR2: LNHNV, YYDKDF (reference sequence). The CDR3 region is CATSLDRGMSEQYF. CDR3 bases: TGTGCCACCAGCCTGGACAGGGGAATGTCCGAGCAGTACTTC.

This rearrangement joins TRBV11-2 to TRBJ1-1; 7 nucleotides match TRBD1. Germline V CDR1 and CDR2: SGHAT, FQNNGV. The CDR3 is 16 amino acids. V dropped 5 bases and J dropped 0; count of bases not matched to a gene: 9. The CDR3 DNA reads as TGTGCCAGCAGCGATCGGGACAGAGGAGTGAACACTGAAGCTTTCTTT. Protein sequence: CASSDRDRGVNTEAFF.